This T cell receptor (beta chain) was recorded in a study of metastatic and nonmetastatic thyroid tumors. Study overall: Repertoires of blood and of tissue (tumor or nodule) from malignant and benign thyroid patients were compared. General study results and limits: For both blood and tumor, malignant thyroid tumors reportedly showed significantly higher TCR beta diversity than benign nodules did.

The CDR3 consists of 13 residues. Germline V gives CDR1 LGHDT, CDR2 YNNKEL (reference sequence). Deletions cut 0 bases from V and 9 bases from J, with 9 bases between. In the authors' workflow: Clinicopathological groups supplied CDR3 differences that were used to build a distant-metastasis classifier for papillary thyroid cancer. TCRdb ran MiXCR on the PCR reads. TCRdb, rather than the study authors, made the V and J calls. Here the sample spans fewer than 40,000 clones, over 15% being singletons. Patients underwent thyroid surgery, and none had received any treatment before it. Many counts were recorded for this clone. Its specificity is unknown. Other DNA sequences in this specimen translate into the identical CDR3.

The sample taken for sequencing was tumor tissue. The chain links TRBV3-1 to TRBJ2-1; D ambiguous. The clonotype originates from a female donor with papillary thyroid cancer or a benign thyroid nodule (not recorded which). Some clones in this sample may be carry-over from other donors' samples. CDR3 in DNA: TGTGCCAGCAGCCAAGACTCGCCAGTTGAGCAGTTCTTC. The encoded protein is CASSQDSPVEQFF.